A single sample is the source of the 8 T cell receptor beta chains below, sequenced in a study of cytomegalovirus exposure and HLA in healthy donors. Produced via immunoSEQ multiplex PCR; TCRdb's table is partial and in-frame only. The sample lists approximately 160,000 clones, roughly 90% seen once, with 4% to 4.5% in the top ten. The specimen was PBMCs. Every receptor here comes from a man aged 18 to 30 in good health and CMV-seropositive.

The chain uses TRBV7-9 and TRBJ1-1; 7 bases map to TRBD1. J was trimmed by 2 bases and V by 1 base; bases with no gene match: 4. Germline V lookup: CDR1 SEHNR, CDR2 FQNEAQ (reference sequence). The CDR3 contains 15 residues. CDR3 coding DNA: TGTGCCAGCAGCTTAGGGTGGACAGGCAACACTGAAGCTTTCTTT. It yields the protein CASSLGWTGNTEAFF.

The V and J genes are TRBV5-1 and TRBJ2-3, with a weak D call TRBD1 (7 bases). The CDR3 has 15 amino acids. With 4 bases removed from V and 3 bases from J, the gap between germline ends came to 15 bases. Per the germline V gene, CDR1 is SGHRS and CDR2 is YFSETQ. CDR3 sequence reads: CASSGRGQRTDTQYF. The CDR3 DNA reads as TGCGCCAGCAGCGGGCGGGGACAGCGGACAGATACGCAGTATTTT. The complete variable domain, with remaining parts taken from reference TRBV5-1 and TRBJ2-3, reads KAGVTQTPRYLIKTRGQQVTLSCSPISGHRSVSWYQQTPGQGLQFLFEYFSETQRNKGNFPGRFSGRQFSNSRSEMNVSTLELGDSALYLCASSGRGQRTDTQYFGPGTRLTVL.

The chain employs TRBV10-3 and TRBJ2-1; 14 bases agree with TRBD2. The CDR3 is 21 residues long. Germline CDR1 and CDR2: ENHRY and SYGVKD. V was clipped by 6 bases and J by 4 bases; unmatched bases: 20. The CDR3 coding sequence is TGTGCCATCAGCCCGGGACCCCGGATGGGACTAGCGGGAGTAGTTTACAATGAGCAGTTCTTC. Its translation is CAISPGPRMGLAGVVYNEQFF.

The chain joins TRBV2 to TRBJ2-7; 9 positions agree with TRBD1. The CDR3 sequence is 12 residues long. From germline, CDR1 is SNHLY and CDR2 FYNNEI. The J segment lost 9 bases and the V segment lost 6 bases, leaving 6 bases of the junction unmatched. CDR3 coding DNA: TGTGCCAGCAGGGACAGGGGTGCTGGGCAGTACTTC. It encodes CASRDRGAGQYF.

The rearrangement links TRBV7-2 to TRBJ2-5; no reliable D call. CDR1 and CDR2 from the germline V gene are SGHTA and FQGNSA. Trimming pared 3 bases from V and 2 bases from J, leaving 10 bases between. CDR3 length: 14 residues. Here the CDR3 DNA reads TGTGCCAGCAGCTTTTTGGCAGATCAAGAGACCCAGTACTTC. It is translated as CASSFLADQETQYF.

For this clone: The junction departs from the called germline gene at one end, perhaps through a read error. This chain's CDR3 is CATSRDRVPNTEAFF. The CDR3 coding sequence is TGTGCCACCAGCCGAGACAGGGTACCGAACACTGAAGCTTTCTTT. The J gene is TRBJ1-1, the V gene TRBV15, with 7 bases fitting TRBD1. CDR1 is LNHNV, CDR2 YYDKDF, per germline (reference sequence). CDR3 length equals 15 residues.

The chain has TRBV11-3 and TRBJ1-4; possibly TRBD1 for D (5 bases). The CDR3 is 14 residues long. The germline V gene encodes CDR1 SGHNT and CDR2 YENEEA. V lost 1 base and J 4 bases, leaving 7 bases between the germline ends. The CDR3 nucleotides are TGTGCCAGCAGCTTAGGGACAAATAATGAAAAACTGTTTTTT. This gives the protein CASSLGTNNEKLFF.

A single count supports this clone. The rearrangement joins TRBV19 to TRBJ2-3; a possible D gene is TRBD2 (6 bases). CDR3 length: 17 residues. Trimming left V 2 bases short and J 1 base short, with 16 bases between. Germline V gene data show CDR1 as LNHDA and CDR2 as SQIVND (reference sequence). For the CDR3, the DNA is TGTGCCAGTAGTATATTGCGCGGGACGGAGGGCACAGATACGCAGTATTTT. Translating it yields CASSILRGTEGTDTQYF.